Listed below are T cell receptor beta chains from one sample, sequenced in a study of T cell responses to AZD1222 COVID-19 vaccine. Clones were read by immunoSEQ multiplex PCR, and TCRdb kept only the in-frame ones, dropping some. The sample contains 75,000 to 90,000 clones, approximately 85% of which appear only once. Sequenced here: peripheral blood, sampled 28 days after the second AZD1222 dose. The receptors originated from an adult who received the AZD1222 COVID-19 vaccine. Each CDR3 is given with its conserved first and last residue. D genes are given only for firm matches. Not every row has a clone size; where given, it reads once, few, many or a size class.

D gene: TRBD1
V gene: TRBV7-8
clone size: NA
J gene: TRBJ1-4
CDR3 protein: CASSLGRGRSNEKLFF
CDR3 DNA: TGTGCCAGCAGCTTAGGGAGGGGGCGTTCTAATGAAAAACTGTTTTTT

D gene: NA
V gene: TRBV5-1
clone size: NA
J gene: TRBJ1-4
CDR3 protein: CASSLETGKTLFF
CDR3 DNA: TGCGCCAGCAGCTTGGAAACAGGGAAAACTCTGTTTTTT

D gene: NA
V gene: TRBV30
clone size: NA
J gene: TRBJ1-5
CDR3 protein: CAWSQQSRNQPQHF
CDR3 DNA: TGTGCCTGGAGTCAACAGTCTCGCAATCAGCCCCAGCATTTT

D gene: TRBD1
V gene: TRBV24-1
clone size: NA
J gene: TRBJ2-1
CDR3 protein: CATSDPGQGQGALNEQFF
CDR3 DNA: TGTGCCACCAGTGATCCCGGCCAGGGACAGGGGGCTTTGAATGAGCAGTTCTTC

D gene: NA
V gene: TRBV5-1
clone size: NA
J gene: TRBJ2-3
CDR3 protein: CASSLSGPRTDTQYF
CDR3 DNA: TGCGCCAGCAGCTTGTCGGGGCCGCGCACAGATACGCAGTATTTT

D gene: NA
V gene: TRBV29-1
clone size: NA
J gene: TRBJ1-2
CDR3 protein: CSVGDPGYGYTF
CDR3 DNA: TGCAGCGTTGGGGATCCTGGCTATGGCTACACCTTC

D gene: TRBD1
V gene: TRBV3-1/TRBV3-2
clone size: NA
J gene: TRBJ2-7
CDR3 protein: CASSPGTDYEQYF
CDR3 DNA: TGTGCCAGCAGCCCGGGGACAGACTACGAGCAGTACTTC

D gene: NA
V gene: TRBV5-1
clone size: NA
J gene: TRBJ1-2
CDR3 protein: CASSITGKGYGYTF
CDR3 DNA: TGCGCCAGCAGCATCACAGGAAAGGGCTATGGCTACACCTTC

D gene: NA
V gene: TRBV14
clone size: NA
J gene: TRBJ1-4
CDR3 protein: CASSQGWVRSEKLFF
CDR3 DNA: TGTGCCAGCAGCCAAGGGTGGGTCCGGAGTGAAAAACTGTTTTTT

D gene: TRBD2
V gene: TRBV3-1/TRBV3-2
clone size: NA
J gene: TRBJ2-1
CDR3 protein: CASSQGREPYNEQFF
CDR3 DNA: TGTGCCAGCAGCCAAGGGCGGGAGCCGTACAATGAGCAGTTCTTC

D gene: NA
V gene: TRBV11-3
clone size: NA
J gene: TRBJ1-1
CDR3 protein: CASSKVPPTASAFF
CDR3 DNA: TGTGCCAGCAGCAAAGTCCCTCCGACTGCTTCAGCTTTCTTT

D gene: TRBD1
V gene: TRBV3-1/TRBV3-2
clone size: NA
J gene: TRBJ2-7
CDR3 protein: CASSQEWDSEQYF
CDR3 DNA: TGTGCCAGCAGCCAAGAATGGGACAGCGAGCAGTACTTC

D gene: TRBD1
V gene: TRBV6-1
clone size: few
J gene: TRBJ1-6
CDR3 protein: CASSEAPTGGAESPLHF
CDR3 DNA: TGTGCCAGCAGTGAGGCCCCGACAGGGGGCGCGGAATCACCCCTCCACTTT

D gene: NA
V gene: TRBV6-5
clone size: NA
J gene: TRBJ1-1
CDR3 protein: CASTASGDTEAFF
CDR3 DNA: TGTGCCAGCACCGCTTCAGGGGACACTGAAGCTTTCTTT

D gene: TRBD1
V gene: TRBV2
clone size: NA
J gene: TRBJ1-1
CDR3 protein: CASHAGGNEAFF
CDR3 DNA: TGTGCTAGTCACGCAGGGGGTAATGAAGCTTTCTTT

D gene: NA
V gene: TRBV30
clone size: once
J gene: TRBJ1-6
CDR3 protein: CAWRGTRANNSPLHF
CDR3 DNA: TGTGCCTGGAGAGGGACACGGGCGAATAATTCACCCCTCCACTTT

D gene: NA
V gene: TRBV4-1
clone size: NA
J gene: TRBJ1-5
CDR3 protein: CASSQDLESNQPQHF
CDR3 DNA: TGCGCCAGCAGCCAAGATTTGGAGAGCAATCAGCCCCAGCATTTT

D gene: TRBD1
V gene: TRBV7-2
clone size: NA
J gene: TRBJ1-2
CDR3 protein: CASSIQGAKGYTF
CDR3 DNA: TGTGCCAGCAGCATACAGGGGGCGAAGGGCTACACCTTC

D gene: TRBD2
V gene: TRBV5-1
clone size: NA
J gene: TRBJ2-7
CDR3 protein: CASSLEGRAYEQYF
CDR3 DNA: TGCGCCAGCAGCTTGGAGGGGAGGGCCTACGAGCAGTACTTC

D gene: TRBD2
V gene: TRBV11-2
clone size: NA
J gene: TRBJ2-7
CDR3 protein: CASSLDGRASYEQYF
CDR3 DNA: TGTGCCAGCAGCTTAGACGGGAGGGCCTCCTACGAGCAGTACTTC

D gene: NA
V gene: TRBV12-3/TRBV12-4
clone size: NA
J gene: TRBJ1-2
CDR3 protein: CASRRGGAGGYTF
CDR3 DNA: TGTGCCAGCAGACGAGGGGGGGCAGGTGGCTACACCTTC

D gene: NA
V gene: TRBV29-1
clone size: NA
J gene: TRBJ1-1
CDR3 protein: CSGTASNTEAFF
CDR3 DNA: TGCAGCGGGACAGCTTCGAACACTGAAGCTTTCTTT

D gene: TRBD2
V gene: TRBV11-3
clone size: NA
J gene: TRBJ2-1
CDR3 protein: CASSLAGTSGYNEQFF
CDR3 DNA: TGTGCCAGCAGCTTAGCTGGGACTAGCGGGTACAATGAGCAGTTCTTC

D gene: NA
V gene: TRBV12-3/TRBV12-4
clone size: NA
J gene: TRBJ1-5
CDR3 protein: CASSLNPGQPQHF
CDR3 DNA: TGTGCCAGCAGTTTAAACCCGGGGCAGCCCCAGCATTTT

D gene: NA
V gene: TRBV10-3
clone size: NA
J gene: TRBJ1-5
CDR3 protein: CAASPGVESNQPQHF
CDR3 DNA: TGTGCCGCTTCACCAGGGGTGGAGAGCAATCAGCCCCAGCATTTT

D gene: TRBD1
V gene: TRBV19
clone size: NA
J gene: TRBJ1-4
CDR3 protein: CASSTGGTNEKLFF
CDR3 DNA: TGTGCCAGTAGTACAGGGGGAACTAATGAAAAACTGTTTTTT

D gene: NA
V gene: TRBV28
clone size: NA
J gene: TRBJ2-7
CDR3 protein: CASSLDDYEQYF
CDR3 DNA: TGTGCCAGCAGTCTCGACGACTACGAGCAGTACTTC

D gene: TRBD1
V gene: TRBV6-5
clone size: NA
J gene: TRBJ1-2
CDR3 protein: CASSRQGGGYTF
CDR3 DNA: TGTGCCAGCAGTCGACAGGGAGGAGGCTACACCTTC

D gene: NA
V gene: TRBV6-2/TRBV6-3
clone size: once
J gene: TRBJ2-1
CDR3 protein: CASSYAGRDPYNEQFF
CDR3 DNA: TGTGCCAGCAGTTATGCTGGGCGGGACCCCTACAATGAGCAGTTCTTC

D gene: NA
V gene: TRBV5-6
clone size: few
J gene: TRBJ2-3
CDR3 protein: CASSLLGRGSTDTQYF
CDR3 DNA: TGTGCCAGCAGCTTGTTGGGTCGGGGGAGCACAGATACGCAGTATTTT